A selection of T cell receptor beta chains follows, all from one sample in a study of cytomegalovirus exposure and HLA in healthy donors. Only in-frame clones appear in the TCRdb table, and some are missing; sequencing was by immunoSEQ multiplex PCR. The table includes approximately 150,000 clones, 70% to 85% detected once. The sequenced sample was PBMCs. All receptors derive from a woman in her sixties in good health and CMV-seropositive. Both conserved end residues are part of each CDR3. D genes are given only for firm matches. Only some rows state a clone size, as once, few, many or a class for expanded clones.

V	D	size	J	DNA	CDR3
TRBV7-9	NA	NA	TRBJ1-2	TGTGCCAGCAGCTTAGAAGACAGATCCACCGGCTACACCTTC	CASSLEDRSTGYTF
TRBV6-5	TRBD1	NA	TRBJ2-3	TGTGCCAGCACCAAGGGACAGGGTGGCACAGATACGCAGTATTTT	CASTKGQGGTDTQYF
TRBV28	NA	NA	TRBJ1-5	TGTGCCAGCAGTTTAGGGGGGAAGCCCCAGCATTTT	CASSLGGKPQHF
TRBV7-2	TRBD2	NA	TRBJ2-7	TGTGCCAGCAGCTTAGGGATAGTAGCGGGAGCTGTAAGCTCCTACGAGCAGTACTTC	CASSLGIVAGAVSSYEQYF
TRBV7-2	NA	once	TRBJ2-7	TGTGCCAGCAGCTTAACAGCGGCAGGAGTATACGAGCAGTACTTC	CASSLTAAGVYEQYF
TRBV5-8	NA	NA	TRBJ1-1	TGTGCCAGCAGTTCTGACTCGTTAAACACTGAAGCTTTCTTT	CASSSDSLNTEAFF
TRBV4-3	TRBD2	once	TRBJ2-2	TGCGCCAGCAGCCCCTTTCCGGGAGGGGTGACCGGGGAGCTGTTTTTT	CASSPFPGGVTGELFF
TRBV19	TRBD2	NA	TRBJ2-7	TGTGCCAGTAGCCTGAGGGAGGGTTTGGGCACCTACGAGCAGTACTTC	CASSLREGLGTYEQYF
TRBV5-8	NA	NA	TRBJ2-7	TGTGCCAGCAGCTTGCTCCAGGGGGGAAACGAGCAGTACTTC	CASSLLQGGNEQYF
TRBV18	NA	once	TRBJ2-3	TGTGCCAGCTCACCACTGGAGGGGTCGGATACGCAGTATTTT	CASSPLEGSDTQYF
TRBV11-2	TRBD2	NA	TRBJ2-3	TGTGCCAGCAGCTCAAGACTAGCGGGGCCCACAGATACGCAGTATTTT	CASSSRLAGPTDTQYF
TRBV28	TRBD2	NA	TRBJ2-5	TGTGCCAGCGCCTGGGGACAGACTAGCGGGGGCTTCCAAGAGACCCAGTACTTC	CASAWGQTSGGFQETQYF
TRBV15	TRBD1	NA	TRBJ2-1	TGTGCCACCAGCAGACGGACAGGCCGGAATGAGCAGTTCTTC	CATSRRTGRNEQFF
TRBV18	NA	NA	TRBJ1-1	TGTGCCAGCTCACCTATGACAGGAGCGAACACTGAAGCTTTCTTT	CASSPMTGANTEAFF
TRBV10-1	NA	NA	TRBJ2-4	TGCGCCAGCAGTGAGCCGCCGGCCGAGGGCCTGGGGGCCAAAAACATTCAGTACTTC	CASSEPPAEGLGAKNIQYF
TRBV9	NA	NA	TRBJ2-5	TGTGCCAGCAGCGTAGCTGCGGACTGGAGGGAGACCCAGTACTTC	CASSVAADWRETQYF
TRBV29-1	NA	few	TRBJ2-2	TGCAGCGTTGGGGAGGTTGACGGGGAGCTGTTTTTT	CSVGEVDGELFF
TRBV29-1	TRBD1	once	TRBJ2-2	TGCAGCACCGGGACAGGAGGAAAAGCCGGGGAGCTGTTTTTT	CSTGTGGKAGELFF
TRBV30	NA	NA	TRBJ2-3	TGTGCCTGGAGTGTAAGCCTAGGGGAAGATACGCAGTATTTT	CAWSVSLGEDTQYF
TRBV27	TRBD2	NA	TRBJ2-7	TGTGCCAGCAGCGGACTAGCGGGAGGCTCCTACGAGCAGTACTTC	CASSGLAGGSYEQYF
TRBV18	TRBD1	once	TRBJ1-5	TGTGCCAGCTCCCTCGACAGGGCCTCTCAGCCCCAGCATTTT	CASSLDRASQPQHF
TRBV4-1	NA	few	TRBJ2-5	TGCGCCAGCAGCCAATCGTACAGAAACCAAGAGACCCAGTACTTC	CASSQSYRNQETQYF
TRBV27	TRBD1	NA	TRBJ1-4	TGTGCCAGCAGAATACAGGGGGCGGGCGAAAAACTGTTTTTT	CASRIQGAGEKLFF
TRBV4-3	NA	NA	TRBJ2-3	TGCGCCAGCAGCCAAGGAGGGAGCACAGATACGCAGTATTTT	CASSQGGSTDTQYF
TRBV5-6	NA	once	TRBJ2-7	TGTGCCAGCAATCTAGCCTCTGAGCACTACGAGCAGTACTTC	CASNLASEHYEQYF
TRBV2	TRBD1	few	TRBJ1-5	TGTGCCAGCAGACGACAGGGTGGACAGCCCCAGCATTTT	CASRRQGGQPQHF
TRBV7-8	TRBD2	NA	TRBJ2-7	TGTGCCAGCAGCTTCGTAGCGGGACCTCACTACGAGCAGTACTTC	CASSFVAGPHYEQYF
TRBV9	NA	NA	TRBJ1-5	TGTGCCAGCAGCGTAGGGAGCGGAACGTCCCAGCATTTT	CASSVGSGTSQHF
TRBV7-9	TRBD1	NA	TRBJ1-5	TGTGCCAGCAGCCCCGGACAGGGGAGGGATAGCAATCAGCCCCAGCATTTT	CASSPGQGRDSNQPQHF
TRBV27	TRBD2	NA	TRBJ2-3	TGTGCCAGCAGTAAACTAGCGGGAGCTTTCACAGATACGCAGTATTTT	CASSKLAGAFTDTQYF
TRBV29-1	TRBD2	few	TRBJ2-3	TGCAGCGTCTTGAGCGAGGGAGGGTGGGAGACAGATACGCAGTATTTT	CSVLSEGGWETDTQYF
TRBV7-2	NA	NA	TRBJ2-2	TGTGCCAGCAGCTTAGAGGGGACCGGGGAGCTGTTTTTT	CASSLEGTGELFF
TRBV19	TRBD1	NA	TRBJ1-1	TGTGCCAGTAGTGCCACAGGGGTGGCGAACACTGAAGCTTTCTTT	CASSATGVANTEAFF
TRBV18	TRBD1	NA	TRBJ2-6	TGTGCCAGCTCACGGTGGACAGGGGCCGGGGCCAACGTCCTGACTTTC	CASSRWTGAGANVLTF
TRBV27	NA	NA	TRBJ1-1	TGTGCCAGCAGTTTAAAAGGGGTCGGTACTGAAGCTTTCTTT	CASSLKGVGTEAFF
TRBV5-6	NA	NA	TRBJ2-3	TGTGCCAGCAGTCGGGCTAGCGTAAGCACAGATACGCAGTATTTT	CASSRASVSTDTQYF
TRBV9	TRBD2	few	TRBJ2-7	TGTGCCAGCAGCGGGGGGACTAGCTTCTCCTACGAGCAGTACTTC	CASSGGTSFSYEQYF
TRBV19	TRBD1	once	TRBJ2-6	TGTGCCAGTAGTATAGATCACAGGGGCTCTGGGGCCAACGTCCTGACTTTC	CASSIDHRGSGANVLTF
TRBV4-1	NA	NA	TRBJ1-2	TGCGCCAGCAGCCAAGGGAACAGGGACTATGGCTACACCTTC	CASSQGNRDYGYTF
TRBV4-1	NA	few	TRBJ2-5	TGCGCCAGCAGCCAAGAAGCGCTAGCGAGGGAGACCCAGTACTTC	CASSQEALARETQYF
TRBV6-4	NA	NA	TRBJ2-7	TGTGCGATACTAGCTTTTGCCTACGAGCAGTACTTC	CAILAFAYEQYF
TRBV30	NA	NA	TRBJ1-2	TGTGCCTGGAGTGTGTGGGGCAGGGATGGCTACACCTTC	CAWSVWGRDGYTF
TRBV6-6	NA	few	TRBJ1-1	TGTGCCAGCAGTTCCTCAGGGGCGGTCCCTGAAGCTTTCTTT	CASSSSGAVPEAFF
TRBV28	TRBD2	once	TRBJ2-7	TGTGCCAGCAGTTTATCAAGGACTAGCGGGAGTAAGCAGTACTTC	CASSLSRTSGSKQYF
TRBV19	NA	NA	TRBJ2-3	TGTGCCAGTAGTACGGGACTCCCAGATACGCAGTATTTT	CASSTGLPDTQYF
TRBV29-1	TRBD1	NA	TRBJ2-1	TGCAGCGTTAGGACCGACAGGGGGCTCAATGAGCAGTTCTTC	CSVRTDRGLNEQFF
TRBV27	NA	few	TRBJ1-5	TGTGCCAGCAGTCCCCGGGGGGCCGGCCAGCCCCAGCATTTT	CASSPRGAGQPQHF
TRBV5-8	TRBD1	NA	TRBJ1-5	TGTGCCAGCAGCCCAGACAGGGTTCAGCCCCAGCATTTT	CASSPDRVQPQHF
TRBV6-5	NA	NA	TRBJ2-3	TGTGCCAGCGGGTTAGCGGATAGCACAGATACGCAGTATTTT	CASGLADSTDTQYF